A few counts support the clone carrying this TCR beta chain. This sample was taken from a study of T-cell reconstitution after alpha-beta-depleted transplantation in children. CDR3 length equals 12 residues. Germline V gene lookup returns CDR1 MNHEY and CDR2 SVGAGI. After removal of 10 bases from V and 7 bases from J, the junction contained 9 bases not matched to a gene. Unique molecular identifiers were used in preparing the TCRbeta library. TCRdb reanalysed the PCR reads using MiXCR and keeps one entry per CDR3 protein. Of about 980,000 distinct CDR3 sequences listed, 25% to 35% are singletons. The source is a boy under two years old who had a stem cell transplant for SCID, so the T cells may come from the graft donor. The chain employs TRBV6-5 and TRBJ1-2; TRBD1 matches 7 bases. Sequenced here: PBMCs, mostly from graft donor cells, sampled 360 days after TCRalphabeta/CD19-depleted stem cell transplant. CDR3 nucleotides: TGTGCCACCCTGACAGGGATTGGTGGCTACACCTTC. It specifies CATLTGIGGYTF.